This T cell receptor beta chain stems from a study of cytomegalovirus exposure and HLA in healthy donors. Clones were sequenced by immunoSEQ multiplex PCR, and TCRdb holds only the in-frame ones, with some missing. The profile shows fewer than 350,000 clones, roughly 90% of them singletons. V shed 2 bases, J shed 5 bases, and the junction held 8 bases outside the gene matches. The germline V gene encodes CDR1 LGHNA and CDR2 YSLEER. This CDR3 comprises 16 residues. The donors were members of the validation cohort comprising 120 subjects, separate from the approximately 700-subject first cohort. This chain connects TRBV4-3 to TRBJ2-3, with 9 bases matching TRBD1. This sequence was found in a young woman in good health and CMV-seronegative. The sample consisted of PBMCs. The CDR3 bases are TGCGCCAGCAGCCAATACCGGACAGGGGACGGAGATACGCAGTATTTT. Translated: CASSQYRTGDGDTQYF.